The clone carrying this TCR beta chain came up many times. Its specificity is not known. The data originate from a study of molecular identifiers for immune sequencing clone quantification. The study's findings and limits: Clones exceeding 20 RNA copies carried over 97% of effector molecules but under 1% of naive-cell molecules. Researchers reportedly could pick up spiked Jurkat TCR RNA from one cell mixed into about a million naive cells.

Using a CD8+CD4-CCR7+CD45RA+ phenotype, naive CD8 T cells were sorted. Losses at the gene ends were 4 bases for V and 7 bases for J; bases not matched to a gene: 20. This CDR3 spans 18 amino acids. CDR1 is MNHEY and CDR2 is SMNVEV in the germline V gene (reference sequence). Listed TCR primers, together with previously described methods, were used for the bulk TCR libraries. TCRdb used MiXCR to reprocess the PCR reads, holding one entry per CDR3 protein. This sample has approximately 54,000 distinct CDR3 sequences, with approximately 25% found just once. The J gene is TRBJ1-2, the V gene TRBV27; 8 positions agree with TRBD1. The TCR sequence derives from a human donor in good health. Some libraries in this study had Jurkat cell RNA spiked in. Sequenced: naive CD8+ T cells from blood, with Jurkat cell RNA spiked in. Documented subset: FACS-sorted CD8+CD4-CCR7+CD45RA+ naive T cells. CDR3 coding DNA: TGTGCCAGCAGTTCCTCAGGGGGCGCATCGGTTTCTACATTTGGCTACACCTTC. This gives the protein CASSSSGGASVSTFGYTF.